The 16 T cell receptor beta chains below were found in one sample sequenced in a study of T cell responses to AZD1222 COVID-19 vaccine. Libraries were prepared by immunoSEQ multiplex PCR; TCRdb keeps only in-frame clonotypes and omits some of them. The sample carries around 160,000 clones, roughly four fifths recorded once. This material consisted of peripheral blood, taken on day 0 of MenACWY control vaccination. The source is an adult in good health.

The chain uses TRBV5-8 and TRBJ1-1; 7 bases are a match to TRBD1. With 3 bases clipped from V and 0 bases from J, the junction kept 8 bases outside the gene matches. The CDR3 is 16 amino acids. Per the germline V gene, CDR1 is SGHTS and CDR2 is YDEGEE. CDR3 residues: CASSSYRGPMNTEAFF. In nucleotides, the CDR3 is TGTGCCAGCAGCTCTTACAGGGGCCCCATGAACACTGAAGCTTTCTTT.

CDR3 sequence reads: CASSVTGSGTEAFF. The CDR3 DNA follows: TGCGCCAGCAGCGTGACAGGGTCTGGCACTGAAGCTTTCTTT. The chain is built from TRBV5-1 and TRBJ1-1, with 7 bases aligning to TRBD1. Germline assignment: CDR1 SGHRS and CDR2 YFSETQ. V lost 4 bases and J lost 4; bases outside the gene matches: 7. This CDR3 contains 14 residues.

The J gene is TRBJ1-4, the V gene TRBV5-6; a weak D match, TRBD1 (5 bases). The CDR3 is 16 residues long. Between the trimmed V and J ends, which lost 3 bases and 5 bases, there was a span of 17 bases. Germline CDR1 reads SGHDT; CDR2 reads YYEEEE. The CDR3 reads CASSWTSTGRNEKLFF. DNA of the CDR3: TGTGCCAGCAGCTGGACCTCGACGGGGCGGAATGAAAAACTGTTTTTT.

In its sample, this clone was seen once. This rearrangement joins TRBV12-5 to TRBJ1-5; 9 positions match TRBD1. The J segment lost 6 bases and the V segment lost 6 bases, leaving 12 bases of the junction unmatched. The CDR3 loop spans 16 amino acids. Germline CDR1 is LGHNT and CDR2 is FRNRAP. CDR3 amino acids: CASGTFSGQGSQPQHF. CDR3 coding DNA: TGTGCTAGTGGGACTTTCTCGGGACAGGGCAGTCAGCCCCAGCATTTT.

The chain couples TRBV10-1 to TRBJ1-3; TRBD1 matches at 7 bases. CDR1 and CDR2 from the germline V gene are WNHNN and SYGVQD (reference sequence). CDR3 length: 15 amino acids. V was pared by 6 bases and J by 0 bases, with 5 bases of the junction left unmatched. The CDR3 DNA sequence: TGCGCCAGCAGATGGACAGGCAACTCTGGAAACACCATATATTTT. Translation: CASRWTGNSGNTIYF.

This chain connects TRBV5-8 to TRBJ2-7; D is perhaps TRBD1 (6 bases). This CDR3 spans 12 amino acids. Looked up from germline, CDR1 is SGHTS and CDR2 is YDEGEE. The V and J ends lost 2 bases and 5 bases respectively, with 8 bases between them. In DNA, the CDR3 is TGTGCCAGCAGCTTCGGACAGAACGAGCAGTACTTC. This encodes CASSFGQNEQYF.

The rearrangement links TRBV19 to TRBJ1-1; D might be TRBD1 (6 bases). Germline-derived CDR1 and CDR2 are LNHDA and SQIVND (reference sequence). The CDR3 contains 16 residues. The V and J ends lost 3 bases and 0 bases respectively, with 14 bases between them. The CDR3 sequence is CASSIWGAGMNTEAFF. CDR3 in DNA: TGTGCCAGTAGTATCTGGGGGGCAGGTATGAACACTGAAGCTTTCTTT. The full variable domain, completed using reference TRBV19 and TRBJ1-1, is DGGITQSPKYLFRKEGQNVTLSCEQNLNHDAMYWYRQDPGQGLRLIYYSQIVNDFQKGDIAEGYSVSREKKESFPLTVTSAQKNPTAFYLCASSIWGAGMNTEAFFGQGTRLTVV.

The chain combines TRBV19 with TRBJ2-1; D is uncertain. V lost 5 bases to trimming and J lost 10 bases, with 15 bases between them. Germline V lookup: CDR1 LNHDA, CDR2 SQIVND (reference sequence). The CDR3 is made up of 13 amino acids. The CDR3 spells CASSVGPHGEQFF. The DNA of the CDR3 is TGTGCCAGTAGTGTAGGTCCCCATGGCGAGCAGTTCTTC.

J is TRBJ1-5 and V is TRBV19, with D possibly TRBD1 on 5 matching bases. The CDR3 has 17 amino acids. Trimming took off 6 bases at V and 2 bases at J, with 20 bases between the two ends. From germline, CDR1 is LNHDA and CDR2 SQIVND (reference sequence). The CDR3 loop is CASRLGGVRGGNQPQHF. The CDR3 DNA sequence: TGTGCCAGTAGGCTCGGAGGAGTGAGGGGAGGCAATCAGCCCCAGCATTTT.

The CDR3 loop reads CASSFVGGRNTGELFF. In DNA, the CDR3 is TGCGCCAGCAGCTTCGTTGGCGGGCGAAACACCGGGGAGCTGTTTTTT. The chain couples TRBV5-1 to TRBJ2-2, with a weak D call TRBD2 (5 bases). There are 16 residues in the CDR3. The germline gives CDR1 SGHRS, CDR2 YFSETQ. Trimming took off 2 bases at V and 2 bases at J, with 13 bases between the two ends.

The chain recombines TRBV5-6 with TRBJ2-6, with D possibly TRBD1 on 7 matching bases. The germline V gene encodes CDR1 SGHDT and CDR2 YYEEEE. V was cut by 4 bases and J by 3 bases, with 20 bases left in between. This CDR3 comprises 18 residues. The CDR3 protein is CASSQRSRGRFGANVLTF. The CDR3 region has the DNA TGTGCCAGCAGCCAGAGGAGCAGGGGGAGGTTTGGGGCCAACGTCCTGACTTTC.

The chain employs TRBV3-1 (or the pseudogene TRBV3-2) and TRBJ2-2, with D possibly being TRBD2 (5 bases). V lost 4 bases, J lost 3 bases, and 12 bases lay in between. The length of the CDR3 is 15 residues. Germline V gives CDR1 LGHDT, CDR2 YNNKEL (reference sequence). Here the CDR3 reads CASSLRELDTGELFF. CDR3 nucleotides: TGTGCCAGCAGCCTTCGAGAACTAGACACCGGGGAGCTGTTTTTT.

This chain's CDR3 is CAWRLPGQGSYSPLHF. CDR3 bases: TGTGCCTGGAGGCTGCCCGGACAGGGAAGTTATTCACCCCTCCACTTT. This chain joins TRBV30 and TRBJ1-6, with 8 positions matching TRBD1. The germline V gene encodes CDR1 GTSNPN and CDR2 SVGIG (reference sequence). V lost 3 bases, J lost 8 bases, and 12 bases stayed unmatched. This CDR3 contains 16 residues.

The chain is built from TRBV5-1 and TRBJ1-1; unclear D gene. V gave up 3 bases and J gave up 1 base, with 16 bases separating them. CDR3 length: 16 amino acids. Per the germline V gene, CDR1 is SGHRS and CDR2 is YFSETQ. As DNA, the CDR3 is TGCGCCAGCAGCTCCGGAGTGGCCAGAGGGAACACTGAAGCTTTCTTT. It translates to CASSSGVARGNTEAFF.

This chain links TRBV5-1 with TRBJ1-3; possibly TRBD1 for D (6 bases). Trimming shortened V by 0 bases and J by 0 bases, and 13 bases separated the two germline ends. Germline CDR1 is SGHRS and CDR2 is YFSETQ. The CDR3 is made up of 17 amino acids. For the CDR3, the DNA is TGCGCCAGCAGCTTGGCCCCAGGGGTGAACTCTGGAAACACCATATATTTT. As protein: CASSLAPGVNSGNTIYF.

CDR3: CASSVGPYSYGYTF. CDR3 sequence (DNA): TGTGCCAGTAGTGTTGGACCGTACTCCTATGGCTACACCTTC. The genes are TRBV19 and TRBJ1-2; D gene ambiguous. Germline V gene lookup returns CDR1 LNHDA and CDR2 SQIVND (reference sequence). Deletions cut 5 bases from V and 4 bases from J, with 14 bases between. The CDR3 covers 14 residues. Drawing the rest from reference TRBV19 and TRBJ1-2, the complete variable domain is DGGITQSPKYLFRKEGQNVTLSCEQNLNHDAMYWYRQDPGQGLRLIYYSQIVNDFQKGDIAEGYSVSREKKESFPLTVTSAQKNPTAFYLCASSVGPYSYGYTFGSGTRLTVV.